These T cell receptor beta chains were read from a single sample in a study. TCRdb fed the RT-PCR reads into MiXCR, producing one record per CDR3 protein. The sample has 650,000 to 800,000 distinct CDR3 sequences; 12% to 15% are singletons. Sequenced: memory CD4+ T cells from blood. Receptor source: a female donor in good health, serving as a healthy control. CDR3s include the opening cysteine and the closing phenylalanine or tryptophan. A D gene is named only where the DNA matches it firmly. Only some rows state a clone size, as once, few, many or a class for expanded clones.

clone size	V gene	D gene	J gene	CDR3 DNA	CDR3 protein
-	TRBV12-3/TRBV12-4	TRBD2	TRBJ2-7	TGTGCCAGCAGTTTAGCGGGAGGGGCCCTCCCCTACGAGCAGTACTTC	CASSLAGGALPYEQYF
-	TRBV24-1	-	TRBJ2-1	TGTGCCACCTCCGTCTCTGCCTACAATGAGCAGTTCTTC	CATSVSAYNEQFF
many	TRBV29-1	TRBD2	TRBJ2-1	TGCAGCGTTAGAATAGCGGGCCCGAATGAGCAGTTCTTC	CSVRIAGPNEQFF
few	TRBV7-2	TRBD1	TRBJ1-5	TGTGCCAGCAGCTTAACCCCGGGACAGAATCAGCCCCAGCATTTT	CASSLTPGQNQPQHF
many	TRBV29-1	-	TRBJ2-1	TGCAGCGTTGATGGACCAACCAATGAGCAGTTCTTC	CSVDGPTNEQFF
many	TRBV12-3/TRBV12-4	TRBD2	TRBJ2-7	TGTGCCAGCAGGGCTAGCGGGGGTTACGAGCAGTACTTC	CASRASGGYEQYF
-	TRBV24-1	TRBD1	TRBJ2-1	TGTGCCACCGGGACAGGGACCTACAATGAGCAGTTCTTC	CATGTGTYNEQFF
-	TRBV6-6	-	TRBJ1-5	TGTGCCAGCAGTTACTCAGGGTACAATCAGCCCCAGCATTTT	CASSYSGYNQPQHF
few	TRBV6-5	-	TRBJ1-3	TGTGCCAGCAGTTACGGGGGACACCTTCTCTCTGGAAACACCATATATTTT	CASSYGGHLLSGNTIYF
many	TRBV12-3/TRBV12-4	-	TRBJ2-7	TGTGCCAGCAGTTTGGGCGGGGGACACGGCGAGCAGTACTTC	CASSLGGGHGEQYF
-	TRBV9	-	TRBJ1-4	TGTGCCAGCAGCCACAGGGCAGAAAGAGAAAAACTGTTTTTT	CASSHRAEREKLFF
-	TRBV7-9	-	TRBJ2-5	TGTGCCAGCAACCTCTATAGCGACGGAAGGCAAGAGACCCAGTACTTC	CASNLYSDGRQETQYF
many	TRBV20-1	TRBD2	TRBJ2-1	TGCAGTGCTAGAGATAGAAAGGGACTAGCTGCCTACAATGAGCAGTTCTTC	CSARDRKGLAAYNEQFF
many	TRBV20-1	-	TRBJ1-2	TGCAGTGCTCCTCCCGACAGTAACTATGGCTACACCTTC	CSAPPDSNYGYTF
-	TRBV5-1	-	TRBJ1-2	TGCGCCAGCAGCTTGGGGGGCGCTTCTGACTATGGCTACACCTTC	CASSLGGASDYGYTF
few	TRBV5-1	TRBD1	TRBJ1-5	TGCGCCAGCAGCTTGGTTACAGGGGTTGATCAGCCCCAGCATTTT	CASSLVTGVDQPQHF
few	TRBV7-2	-	TRBJ1-6	TGTGCCAGCAGCTTACGGGACACCTCTTCACCCCTCCACTTT	CASSLRDTSSPLHF
-	TRBV7-2	TRBD1	TRBJ1-5	TGTGCCAGCAGGGGACAGTGGCCCCAGCATTTT	CASRGQWPQHF
-	TRBV7-9	TRBD1	TRBJ1-2	TGTGCCAGCAGCTTAGGGGACAGTTTTTCCTATGGCTACACCTTC	CASSLGDSFSYGYTF
-	TRBV21-1	-	TRBJ1-1	TGTGCCTCTACGACAGGGGCCTCCAGTGAAGCTTTCTTT	CASTTGASSEAFF
-	TRBV3-1	-	TRBJ1-1	TGTGCCAGCAGCCAACTTCCGGGGGTAACTGAAGCTTTCTTT	CASSQLPGVTEAFF
few	TRBV7-8	-	TRBJ2-7	TGTGCCAGCAGCGGGGGACTCCCCGTTGGGGCCTACGAGCAGTACTTC	CASSGGLPVGAYEQYF
-	TRBV5-1	TRBD1	TRBJ1-2	TGCGCCAGCAGCGCAACAGGGGATGGCTACACCTTC	CASSATGDGYTF
-	TRBV4-3	-	TRBJ1-6	TGCGCCAGCAGCCAAGAGGGCGGGCAGGGGAGTTCACCCCTCCACTTT	CASSQEGGQGSSPLHF
-	TRBV7-2	-	TRBJ1-5	TGTGCCAGCAGCTTAGCTCTGGGGGGCCATCAGCCCCAGCATTTT	CASSLALGGHQPQHF
few	TRBV6-5	-	TRBJ1-6	TGTGCCAGCAGCCCTATACGTGCAGGGGTTGATAATTCACCCCTCCACTTT	CASSPIRAGVDNSPLHF
-	TRBV7-3	-	TRBJ2-5	TGTGCCAGCAGCTCCCCCAGGGCATGGGAGACCCAGTACTTC	CASSSPRAWETQYF
-	TRBV24-1	-	TRBJ2-1	TGTGCCACCAGTGACGCTGGACTAACCGGTTCCTACAATGAGCAGTTCTTC	CATSDAGLTGSYNEQFF
many	TRBV20-1	TRBD1	TRBJ2-4	TGCAGTGCCCCCCCAGGGACAGGGAGGAACATTCAGTACTTC	CSAPPGTGRNIQYF
many	TRBV13	TRBD1	TRBJ2-1	TGTGCCAGCAGCCGGGACAGGCGATACAATGAGCAGTTCTTC	CASSRDRRYNEQFF
-	TRBV6-5	-	TRBJ2-7	TGTGCCAGCAGTTATGGGGGAGCCTCCTACGAGCAGTACTTC	CASSYGGASYEQYF
few	TRBV7-2	-	TRBJ1-5	TGTGCCAGCAGCTTTGAGGTTGGAGATCAGCCCCAGCATTTT	CASSFEVGDQPQHF
many	TRBV20-1	-	TRBJ2-1	TGCAGTGCTCCCATTAGGGGGAGTTTCCCTGAGCAGTTCTTC	CSAPIRGSFPEQFF
-	TRBV6-1	TRBD1	TRBJ1-3	TGTGCCAGCAGTGCCCTTACAGGGGCAGAGGGGAACACCATATATTTT	CASSALTGAEGNTIYF
few	TRBV30	-	TRBJ2-2	TGTGCCTGGGGTAGGACGGTTAACACCGGGGAGCTGTTTTTT	CAWGRTVNTGELFF
-	TRBV6-1	-	TRBJ2-7	TGTGCCAGCAGGACACTTACCTCCTACGAGCAGTACTTC	CASRTLTSYEQYF
-	TRBV27	-	TRBJ1-5	TGTGCCAGCAGTTCGAGCAGGGTGAGTGGCAATCAGCCCCAGCATTTT	CASSSSRVSGNQPQHF
many	TRBV20-1	-	TRBJ2-1	TGCAGTGCTAGGAGGCCTGAAGGCTACAATGAGCAGTTCTTC	CSARRPEGYNEQFF
once	TRBV4-2	TRBD2	TRBJ2-7	TGTGCCAGCAGCCAAGTGGGGACTAGCGGGTCGTGCGAGCAGTACTTC	CASSQVGTSGSCEQYF
few	TRBV9	-	TRBJ1-3	TGTGCCAGCAGCGTAGTAGGTCGGCCTGGAAACACCATATATTTT	CASSVVGRPGNTIYF
few	TRBV6-2/TRBV6-3	-	TRBJ2-1	TGTGCCAGCAGTTACTCAACAAGCTCCTACAATGAGCAGTTCTTC	CASSYSTSSYNEQFF
-	TRBV3-1	TRBD2	TRBJ2-1	TGTGCCAGCAGCCACACCGTGACTAGCAAGTTCTTC	CASSHTVTSKFF
few	TRBV7-9	TRBD1	TRBJ1-2	TGTGCCAGCAGCTTACAACAGGGGTTAGACTACACCTTC	CASSLQQGLDYTF
many	TRBV10-3	TRBD1	TRBJ2-7	TGTGCCATCACTGGGGACAGGTCCTACGAGCAGTACTTC	CAITGDRSYEQYF
few	TRBV28	TRBD1	TRBJ2-5	TGTGCCAGCAGTTCATGGACAGGGGGCCCCAAACTGGAGACCCAGTACTTC	CASSSWTGGPKLETQYF
many	TRBV5-1	-	TRBJ2-3	TGCGCCAGCAGTTTAGTAGGCGAGGGACGGACAGATACGCAGTATTTT	CASSLVGEGRTDTQYF
many	TRBV20-1	TRBD2	TRBJ2-7	TGCAGTGCATCGCCTGGGACTAGCGGGAGTTTTGAGCAGTACTTC	CSASPGTSGSFEQYF
-	TRBV12-3/TRBV12-4	-	TRBJ2-1	TGTGCCAGCAGTTTAGCGCTCTATGAGCAGTTCTTC	CASSLALYEQFF
-	TRBV24-1	-	TRBJ2-7	TGTGCCACCAGTGACGGCGGGACGCCTTACGAGCAGTACTTC	CATSDGGTPYEQYF
-	TRBV5-1	-	TRBJ2-3	TGCGCCAGCAGCTTGGAAGAGTTTAGCACAGATACGCAGTATTTT	CASSLEEFSTDTQYF
-	TRBV20-1	-	TRBJ1-1	TGCAGTGCTGATCTAGGGGGGAAAAGAACTGAAGCTTTCTTT	CSADLGGKRTEAFF
few	TRBV6-1	-	TRBJ2-2	TGTGCCAGCAGTGTAGTTTGGGTGAACACCGGGGAGCTGTTTTTT	CASSVVWVNTGELFF
few	TRBV6-6	-	TRBJ1-1	TGTGCCAGCAGTAGGAAGGACAGAAACACTGAAGCTTTCTTT	CASSRKDRNTEAFF
many	TRBV6-5	-	TRBJ2-1	TGTGCCAGCAGTTGGGAGTCCGCCTTGGAAGGAGAGCAGTTCTTC	CASSWESALEGEQFF
few	TRBV11-2	-	TRBJ1-2	TGTGCCAGCAGCTTAGTAGAGAATGGCTACACCTTC	CASSLVENGYTF
-	TRBV10-3	TRBD1	TRBJ1-4	TGTGCCATCAGTACCCGACAGGGTGCTGATGAAAAACTGTTTTTT	CAISTRQGADEKLFF
-	TRBV6-1	-	TRBJ2-7	TGTGCCAGCAGTGAAGGGGCCAGAACCTACGAGCAGTACTTC	CASSEGARTYEQYF
few	TRBV7-2	TRBD2	TRBJ2-7	TGTGCCAGCAGCTTGGAGCGGGGGGCCTACGAGCAGTACTTC	CASSLERGAYEQYF